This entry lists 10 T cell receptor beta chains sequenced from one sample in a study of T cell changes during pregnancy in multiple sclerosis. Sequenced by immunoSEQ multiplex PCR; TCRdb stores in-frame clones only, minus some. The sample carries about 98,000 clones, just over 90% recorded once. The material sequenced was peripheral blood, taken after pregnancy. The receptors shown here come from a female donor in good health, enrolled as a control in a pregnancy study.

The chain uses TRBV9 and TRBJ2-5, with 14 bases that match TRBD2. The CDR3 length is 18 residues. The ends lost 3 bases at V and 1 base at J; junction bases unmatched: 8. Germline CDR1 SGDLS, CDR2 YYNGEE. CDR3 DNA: TGTGCCAGCAGCGAAAGGACTAGCGGGGGGCCATCCCAAGAGACCCAGTACTTC. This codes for CASSERTSGGPSQETQYF. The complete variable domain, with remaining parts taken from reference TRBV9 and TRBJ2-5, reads DSGVTQTPKHLITATGQRVTLRCSPRSGDLSVYWYQQSLDQGLQFLIQYYNGEERAKGNILERFSAQQFPDLHSELNLSSLELGDSALYFCASSERTSGGPSQETQYFGPGTRLLVL.

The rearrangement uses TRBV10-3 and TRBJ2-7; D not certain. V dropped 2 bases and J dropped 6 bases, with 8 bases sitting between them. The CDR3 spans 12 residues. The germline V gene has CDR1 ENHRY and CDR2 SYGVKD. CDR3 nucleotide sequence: TGTGCCATCAGTGAGACAACGGGCGAGCAGTACTTC. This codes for CAISETTGEQYF.

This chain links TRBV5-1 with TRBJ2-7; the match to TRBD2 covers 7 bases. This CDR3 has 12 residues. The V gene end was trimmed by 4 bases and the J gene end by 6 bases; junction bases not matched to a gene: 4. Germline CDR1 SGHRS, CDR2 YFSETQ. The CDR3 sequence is CASSPAGVEQYF. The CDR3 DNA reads TGCGCCAGCAGCCCGGCGGGGGTCGAGCAGTACTTC.

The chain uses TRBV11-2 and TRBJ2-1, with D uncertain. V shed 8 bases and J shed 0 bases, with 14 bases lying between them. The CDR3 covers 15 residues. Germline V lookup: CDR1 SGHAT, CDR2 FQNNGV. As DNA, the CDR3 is TGTGCCAGCGGCACCGTCAAAAGCTCCTACAATGAGCAGTTCTTC. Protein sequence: CASGTVKSSYNEQFF.

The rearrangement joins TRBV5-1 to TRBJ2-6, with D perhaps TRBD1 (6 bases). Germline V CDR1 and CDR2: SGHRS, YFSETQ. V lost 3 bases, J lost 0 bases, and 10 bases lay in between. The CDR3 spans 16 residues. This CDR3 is CASSWTASSGANVLTF. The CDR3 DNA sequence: TGCGCCAGCAGCTGGACAGCAAGCTCTGGGGCCAACGTCCTGACTTTC.

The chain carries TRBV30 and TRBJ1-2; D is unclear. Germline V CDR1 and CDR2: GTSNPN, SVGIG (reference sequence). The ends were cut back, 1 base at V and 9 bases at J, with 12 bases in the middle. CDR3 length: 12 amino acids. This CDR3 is CAWSEAGDSYTF. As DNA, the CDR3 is TGTGCCTGGAGTGAGGCGGGTGATAGCTACACCTTC.

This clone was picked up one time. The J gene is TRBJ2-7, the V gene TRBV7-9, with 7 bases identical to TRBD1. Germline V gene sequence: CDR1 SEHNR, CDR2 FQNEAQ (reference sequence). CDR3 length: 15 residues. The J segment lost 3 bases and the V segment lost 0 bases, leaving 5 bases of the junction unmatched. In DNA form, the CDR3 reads TGTGCCAGCAGCTTAGCGGACAGGTCCGTCTACGAGCAGTACTTC. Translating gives CASSLADRSVYEQYF.

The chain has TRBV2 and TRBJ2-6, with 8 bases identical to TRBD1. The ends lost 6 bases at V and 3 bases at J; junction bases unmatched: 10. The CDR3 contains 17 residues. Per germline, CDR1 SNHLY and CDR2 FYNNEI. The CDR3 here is CASRKTGVKGGANVLTF. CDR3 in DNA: TGTGCCAGCAGAAAGACAGGGGTGAAAGGTGGGGCCAACGTCCTGACTTTC.

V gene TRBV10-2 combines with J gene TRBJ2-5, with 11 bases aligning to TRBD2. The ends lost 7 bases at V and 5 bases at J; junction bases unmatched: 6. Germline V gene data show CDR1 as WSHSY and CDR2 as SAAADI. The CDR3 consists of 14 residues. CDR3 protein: CASTAGTSGETQYF. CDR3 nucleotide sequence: TGCGCCAGCACCGCCGGGACTAGCGGCGAGACCCAGTACTTC.

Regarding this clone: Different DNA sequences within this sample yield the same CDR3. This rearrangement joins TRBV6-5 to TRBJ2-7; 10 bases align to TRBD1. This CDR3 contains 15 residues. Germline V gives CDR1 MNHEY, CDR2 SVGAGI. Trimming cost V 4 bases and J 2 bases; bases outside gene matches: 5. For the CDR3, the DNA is TGTGCCAGCAGTTCCCCGGGACAGGGGCCCTACGAGCAGTACTTC. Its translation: CASSSPGQGPYEQYF.